Listed below are T cell receptor beta chains from one sample, sequenced in a study of shared clonotypes between healthy human individuals. Sequencing was performed with immunoSEQ multiplex PCR; in TCRdb, only in-frame clones are kept and a portion is missing. The table records 2 million to 2.5 million clones, about 94% of them present only once. Sequenced sample: naive CD4+ T cells sorted from blood. The receptors derive from a young man in good health. Both conserved end residues are part of each CDR3. D genes are given only for firm matches. Clone size appears in some rows only: once, few, many, or a class for an expanded clone.

J | size | D | V | DNA | CDR3
TRBJ1-6 | - | - | TRBV5-1 | TGCGCCAGCAGCTTGGGACAAACCTATAATTCACCCCTCCACTTT | CASSLGQTYNSPLHF
TRBJ2-1 | - | - | TRBV7-7 | TGTGCTAGCAGCCCTCGAGGTAGCCTTGAGCAGTTCTTC | CASSPRGSLEQFF
TRBJ2-3 | - | - | TRBV28 | TGTGCCAGCAGTTTAGGAGAGGAGTTGGTGGGGCCCAACACAGATACGCAGTATTTT | CASSLGEELVGPNTDTQYF
TRBJ2-1 | - | TRBD2 | TRBV2 | TGTGCCAGCTTGCCTAGCGGGAGCTACAATGAGCAGTTCTTC | CASLPSGSYNEQFF
TRBJ1-2 | - | - | TRBV18 | TGTGCCAGCTCGGGGACGGACTATGGCTACACCTTC | CASSGTDYGYTF
TRBJ1-5 | - | TRBD1 | TRBV6-4 | TGTGCCAGCAGTGAGACAGGGAATCAGCCCCAGCATTTT | CASSETGNQPQHF
TRBJ2-2 | - | TRBD2 | TRBV7-2 | TGTGCCAGCAGCTTAGGGGGAAGGTCGACTAGCGCTACCGGGGAGCTGTTTTTT | CASSLGGRSTSATGELFF
TRBJ1-1 | - | TRBD1 | TRBV28 | TGTGCCAGCAGTCTCGAGATGGCAGGGGGCGCGGGCACTGAAGCTTTCTTT | CASSLEMAGGAGTEAFF
TRBJ2-3 | - | TRBD2 | TRBV5-1 | TGCGCCAGCAGTCGAGACAGGGCACTAGCGGGGGCCTTCACAGATACGCAGTATTTT | CASSRDRALAGAFTDTQYF
TRBJ1-2 | - | - | TRBV4-1 | TGCGCCAGCAGCCAAGCCCCAACAGAGGACTATGGCTACACCTTC | CASSQAPTEDYGYTF
TRBJ2-3 | - | - | TRBV30 | TGTGCCTGGGACAGGCCAAGCACAGATACGCAGTATTTT | CAWDRPSTDTQYF
TRBJ2-1 | - | TRBD1 | TRBV25-1 | TGTGCCAGCAGTTCCGACAGGGGTCCCCCTAATGAGCAGTTCTTC | CASSSDRGPPNEQFF
TRBJ2-7 | - | TRBD2 | TRBV4-1 | TGCGCCAGCAGCCGCGTACTAGCGGAGTCCTACGAGCAGTACTTC | CASSRVLAESYEQYF
TRBJ1-5 | - | - | TRBV10-1 | TGCGCCAGCAGTGAGTCTCCAGGCCAGCCCCAGCATTTT | CASSESPGQPQHF
TRBJ1-5 | once | TRBD1 | TRBV28 | TGTGCCAGCAGATGGGGACAGGGACAGCCCCAGCATTTT | CASRWGQGQPQHF
TRBJ2-3 | - | TRBD2 | TRBV5-1 | TGCGCCAGCAGCCCGGGGACTAGCGGATTCACAGATACGCAGTATTTT | CASSPGTSGFTDTQYF
TRBJ2-7 | - | - | TRBV5-4 | TGTGCCAGCAGCTTGTCGACAGGAACCTACGAGCAGTACTTC | CASSLSTGTYEQYF
TRBJ1-2 | once | - | TRBV4-3 | TGCGCCAGCAGCCGAGGGGGAGGGGAAATCGATGGCTACACCTTC | CASSRGGGEIDGYTF
TRBJ2-7 | - | - | TRBV27 | TGTGCCAGCAGTTTAAGACAGGGAGGGTTCTACGAGCAGTACTTC | CASSLRQGGFYEQYF
TRBJ1-1 | - | - | TRBV5-6 | TGTGCCAGCAGCTTGGCGGCAGTCACTGAAGCTTTCTTT | CASSLAAVTEAFF
TRBJ2-1 | once | - | TRBV11-2 | TGTGCCAGCAGCTTCCTTGGGCGCTCCTACAATGAGCAGTTCTTC | CASSFLGRSYNEQFF
TRBJ1-2 | - | - | TRBV25-1 | TGTGCCAGCAGTGAAGGAAACTATGGCTACACCTTC | CASSEGNYGYTF
TRBJ2-6 | - | - | TRBV2 | TGTGCCAGCCTGAGGGAGTCTGGGGCCAACGTCCTGACTTTC | CASLRESGANVLTF
TRBJ2-7 | - | - | TRBV6-6 | TGTGCCAGCAGTTACCCTCAAAGGGCCTACGAGCAGTACTTC | CASSYPQRAYEQYF
TRBJ2-5 | - | - | TRBV5-6 | TGTGCCAGCAGACTGAGACTGACCCAAGAGACCCAGTACTTC | CASRLRLTQETQYF
TRBJ2-7 | - | - | TRBV7-9 | TGTGCCAGCAGCTTATTGAGAAACCGGGACTCCACCTACGAGCAGTACTTC | CASSLLRNRDSTYEQYF
TRBJ2-7 | - | - | TRBV5-4 | TGTGCCAGCAGCTACCCGGACAGCTACGAGCAGTACTTC | CASSYPDSYEQYF
TRBJ2-3 | - | - | TRBV5-5 | TGTGCCAGCAGCTTGGCCGCGGCTTCCACAGATACGCAGTATTTT | CASSLAAASTDTQYF
TRBJ2-6 | - | - | TRBV30 | TGTGCCTGGATTTTGGTCGGGTCTGGGGCCAACGTCCTGACTTTC | CAWILVGSGANVLTF
TRBJ2-2 | - | - | TRBV5-1 | TGCGCCAGCAGCCCCTCTGCGACAAGCACCAGGGGCGGGGAGCTGTTTTTT | CASSPSATSTRGGELFF
TRBJ1-1 | - | - | TRBV25-1 | TGTGCCAGCATAGGCGCGGGGGGGAACACTGAAGCTTTCTTT | CASIGAGGNTEAFF
TRBJ2-2 | - | - | TRBV10-3 | TGTGCCATCAGTGAGTCGGCACCGCTCCGAGAGCTGTTTTTT | CAISESAPLRELFF